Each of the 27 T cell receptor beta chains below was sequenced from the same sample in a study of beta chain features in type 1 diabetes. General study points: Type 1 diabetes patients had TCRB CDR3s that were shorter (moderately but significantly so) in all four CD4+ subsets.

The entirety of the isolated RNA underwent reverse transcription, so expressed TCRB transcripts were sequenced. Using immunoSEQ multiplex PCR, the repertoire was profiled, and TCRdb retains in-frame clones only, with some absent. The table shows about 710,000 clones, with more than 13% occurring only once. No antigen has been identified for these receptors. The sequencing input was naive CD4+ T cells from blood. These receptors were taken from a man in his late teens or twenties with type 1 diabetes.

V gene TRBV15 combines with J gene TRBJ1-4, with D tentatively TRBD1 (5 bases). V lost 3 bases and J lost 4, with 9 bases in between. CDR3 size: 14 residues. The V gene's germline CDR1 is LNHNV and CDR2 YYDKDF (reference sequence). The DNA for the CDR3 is TGTGCCACCAGCAGGATCAGGGATAATGAAAAACTGTTTTTT. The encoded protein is CATSRIRDNEKLFF. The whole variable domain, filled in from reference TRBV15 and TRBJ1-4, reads DAMVIQNPRYQVTQFGKPVTLSCSQTLNHNVMYWYQQKSSQAPKLLFHYYDKDFNNEADTPDNFQSRRPNTSFCFLDIRSPGLGDTAMYLCATSRIRDNEKLFFGSGTQLSVL.

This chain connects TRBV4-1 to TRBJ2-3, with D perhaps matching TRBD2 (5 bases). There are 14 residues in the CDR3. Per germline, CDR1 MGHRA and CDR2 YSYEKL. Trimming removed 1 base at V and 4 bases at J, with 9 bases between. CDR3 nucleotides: TGCGCCAGCAGCCAAGTGGGGAGCGCAGATACGCAGTATTTT. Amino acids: CASSQVGSADTQYF.

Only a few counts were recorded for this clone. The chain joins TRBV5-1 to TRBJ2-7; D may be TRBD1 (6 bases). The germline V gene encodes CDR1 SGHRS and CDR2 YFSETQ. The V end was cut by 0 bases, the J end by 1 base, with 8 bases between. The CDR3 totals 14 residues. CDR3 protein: CASSLGDISYEQYF. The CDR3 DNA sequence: TGCGCCAGCAGCTTGGGGGACATTTCCTACGAGCAGTACTTC.

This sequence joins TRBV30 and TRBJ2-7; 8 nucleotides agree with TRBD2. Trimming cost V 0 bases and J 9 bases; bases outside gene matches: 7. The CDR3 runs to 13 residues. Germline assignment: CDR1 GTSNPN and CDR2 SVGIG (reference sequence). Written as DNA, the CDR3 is TGTGCCTGGAGTGTACAAGCGGGAGTGTTGCAGTACTTC. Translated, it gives CAWSVQAGVLQYF.

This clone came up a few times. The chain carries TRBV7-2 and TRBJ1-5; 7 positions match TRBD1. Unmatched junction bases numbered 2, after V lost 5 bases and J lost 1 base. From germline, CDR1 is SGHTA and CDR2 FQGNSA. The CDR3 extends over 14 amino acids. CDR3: CASSQGQSNQPQHF. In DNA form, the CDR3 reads TGTGCCAGCAGCCAGGGACAGAGCAATCAGCCCCAGCATTTT.

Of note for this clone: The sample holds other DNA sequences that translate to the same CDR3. CDR3 loop: CSVEGAGPADTQYF. CDR3 nucleotide sequence: TGCAGCGTTGAAGGGGCGGGCCCCGCAGATACGCAGTATTTT. The chain combines TRBV29-1 with TRBJ2-3; D perhaps matches TRBD2 (5 bases). The CDR3 covers 14 residues. Trimming removed 1 base from V and 4 bases from J, with 12 bases in between. Germline lookup yields CDR1 SQVTM and CDR2 ANQGSEA.

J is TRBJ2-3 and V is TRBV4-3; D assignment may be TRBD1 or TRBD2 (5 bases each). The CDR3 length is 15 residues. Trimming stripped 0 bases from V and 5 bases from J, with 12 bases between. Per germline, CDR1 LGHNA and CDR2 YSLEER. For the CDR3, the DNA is TGCGCCAGCAGCCAAGAAGGTGCAGGGAGAGATACGCAGTATTTT. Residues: CASSQEGAGRDTQYF.

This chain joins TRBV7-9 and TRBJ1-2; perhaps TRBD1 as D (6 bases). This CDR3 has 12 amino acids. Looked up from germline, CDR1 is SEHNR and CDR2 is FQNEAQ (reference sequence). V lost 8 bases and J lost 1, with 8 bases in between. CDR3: CASPDSNYGYTF. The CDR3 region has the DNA TGTGCCAGCCCGGACAGTAACTATGGCTACACCTTC.

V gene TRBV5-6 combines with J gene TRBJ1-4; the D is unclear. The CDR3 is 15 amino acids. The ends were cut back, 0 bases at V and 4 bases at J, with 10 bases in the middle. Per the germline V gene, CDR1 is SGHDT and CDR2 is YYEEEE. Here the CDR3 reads CASSLALADNEKLFF. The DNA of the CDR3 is TGTGCCAGCAGCTTGGCCTTGGCAGATAATGAAAAACTGTTTTTT.

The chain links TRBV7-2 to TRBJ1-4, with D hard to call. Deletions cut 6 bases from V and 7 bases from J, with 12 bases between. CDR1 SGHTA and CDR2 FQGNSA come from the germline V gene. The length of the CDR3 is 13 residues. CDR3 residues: CASSIAPREKLFF. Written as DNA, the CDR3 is TGTGCCAGCAGTATAGCGCCCCGTGAAAAACTGTTTTTT.

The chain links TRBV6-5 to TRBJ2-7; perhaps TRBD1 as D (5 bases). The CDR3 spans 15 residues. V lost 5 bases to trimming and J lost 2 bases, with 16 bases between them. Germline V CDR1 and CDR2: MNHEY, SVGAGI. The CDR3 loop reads CASSRIDTGAYEQYF. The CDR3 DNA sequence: TGTGCCAGCAGTCGAATAGATACAGGTGCCTACGAGCAGTACTTC.

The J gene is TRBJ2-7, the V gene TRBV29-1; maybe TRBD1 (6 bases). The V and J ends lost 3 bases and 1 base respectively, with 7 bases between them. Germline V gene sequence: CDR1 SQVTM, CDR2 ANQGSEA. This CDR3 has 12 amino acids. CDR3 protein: CSVDRGSYEQYF. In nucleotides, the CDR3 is TGCAGCGTTGACAGGGGTTCCTACGAGCAGTACTTC.

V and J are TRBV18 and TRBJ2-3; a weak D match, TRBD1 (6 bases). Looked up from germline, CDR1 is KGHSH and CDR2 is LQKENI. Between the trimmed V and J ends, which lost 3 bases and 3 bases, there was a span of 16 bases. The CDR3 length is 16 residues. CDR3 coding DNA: TGTGCCAGCTCACCGCCTCTAGGGGGTGTAACAGATACGCAGTATTTT. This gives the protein CASSPPLGGVTDTQYF.

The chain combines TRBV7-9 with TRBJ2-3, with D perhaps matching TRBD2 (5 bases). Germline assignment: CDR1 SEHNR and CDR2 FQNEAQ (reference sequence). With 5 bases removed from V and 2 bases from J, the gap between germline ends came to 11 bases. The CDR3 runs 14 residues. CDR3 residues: CASSPPADTDTQYF. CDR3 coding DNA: TGTGCCAGCAGCCCACCAGCGGACACAGATACGCAGTATTTT.

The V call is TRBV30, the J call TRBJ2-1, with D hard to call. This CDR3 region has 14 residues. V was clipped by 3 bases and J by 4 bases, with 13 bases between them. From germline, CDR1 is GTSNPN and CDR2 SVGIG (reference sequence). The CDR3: CAWSPGLSYNEQFF. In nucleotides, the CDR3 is TGTGCCTGGAGCCCCGGGTTGTCTTACAATGAGCAGTTCTTC.

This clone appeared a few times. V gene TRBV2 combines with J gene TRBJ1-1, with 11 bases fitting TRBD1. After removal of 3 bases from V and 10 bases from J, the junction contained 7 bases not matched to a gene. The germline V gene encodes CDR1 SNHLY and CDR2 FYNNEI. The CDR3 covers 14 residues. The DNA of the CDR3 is TGTGCCAGCAGTGACCCGGACAGGGGGCCGGGAGCTTTCTTT. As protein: CASSDPDRGPGAFF.

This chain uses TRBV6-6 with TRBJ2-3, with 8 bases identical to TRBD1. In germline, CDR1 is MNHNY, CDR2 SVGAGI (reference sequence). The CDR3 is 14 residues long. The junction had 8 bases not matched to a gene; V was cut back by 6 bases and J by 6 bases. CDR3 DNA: TGTGCCAGCAGACCATCCGGACAGGGTGATACGCAGTATTTT. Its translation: CASRPSGQGDTQYF.

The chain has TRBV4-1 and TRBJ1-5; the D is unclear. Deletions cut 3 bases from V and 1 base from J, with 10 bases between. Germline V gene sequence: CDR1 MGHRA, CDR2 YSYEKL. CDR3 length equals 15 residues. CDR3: CASSQYERSNQPQHF. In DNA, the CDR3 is TGCGCCAGCAGCCAGTATGAGAGGAGCAATCAGCCCCAGCATTTT.

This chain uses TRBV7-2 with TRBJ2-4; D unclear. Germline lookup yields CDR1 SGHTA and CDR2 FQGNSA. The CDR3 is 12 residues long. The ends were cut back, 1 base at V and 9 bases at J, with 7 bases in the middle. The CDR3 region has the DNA TGTGCCAGCAGCTTAGAGGGCGGCATTCAGTACTTC. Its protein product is CASSLEGGIQYF. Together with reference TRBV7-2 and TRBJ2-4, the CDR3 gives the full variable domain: GAGVSQSPSNKVTEKGKDVELRCDPISGHTALYWYRQSLGQGLEFLIYFQGNSAPDKSGLPSDRFSAERTGGSVSTLTIQRTQQEDSAVYLCASSLEGGIQYFGAGTRLSVL.

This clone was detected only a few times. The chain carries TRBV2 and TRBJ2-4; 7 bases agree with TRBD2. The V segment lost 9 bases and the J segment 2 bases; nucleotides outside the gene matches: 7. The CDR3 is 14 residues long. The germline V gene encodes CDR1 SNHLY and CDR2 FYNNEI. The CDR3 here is CASDPGGTKNIQYF. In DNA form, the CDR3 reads TGTGCCAGTGACCCGGGGGGTACCAAAAACATTCAGTACTTC.

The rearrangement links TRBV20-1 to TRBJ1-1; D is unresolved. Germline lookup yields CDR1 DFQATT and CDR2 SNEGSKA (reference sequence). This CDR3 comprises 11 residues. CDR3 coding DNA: TGCTCCATGCGGATGAACACTGAAGCTTTCTTT. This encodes CSMRMNTEAFF.

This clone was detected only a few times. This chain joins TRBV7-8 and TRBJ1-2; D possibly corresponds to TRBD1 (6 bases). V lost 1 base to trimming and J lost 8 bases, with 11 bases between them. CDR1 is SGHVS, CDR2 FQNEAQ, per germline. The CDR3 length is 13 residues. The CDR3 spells CASSLVQGGGYTF. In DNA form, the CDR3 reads TGTGCCAGCAGCTTAGTACAGGGAGGAGGCTACACCTTC. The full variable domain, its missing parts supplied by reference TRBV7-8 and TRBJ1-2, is GAGVSQSPRYKVAKRGQDVALRCDPISGHVSLFWYQQALGQGPEFLTYFQNEAQLDKSGLPSDRFFAERPEGSVSTLKIQRTQQEDSAVYLCASSLVQGGGYTFGSGTRLTVV.

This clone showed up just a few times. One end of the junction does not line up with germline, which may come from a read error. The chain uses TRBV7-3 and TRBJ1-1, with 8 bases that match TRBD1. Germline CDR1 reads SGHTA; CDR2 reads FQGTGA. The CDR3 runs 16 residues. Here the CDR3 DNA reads TGTGCCAGCAGCATAACAGGGGGGAAAAAGAACACTGAAGCTTTCTTT. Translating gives CASSITGGKKNTEAFF.

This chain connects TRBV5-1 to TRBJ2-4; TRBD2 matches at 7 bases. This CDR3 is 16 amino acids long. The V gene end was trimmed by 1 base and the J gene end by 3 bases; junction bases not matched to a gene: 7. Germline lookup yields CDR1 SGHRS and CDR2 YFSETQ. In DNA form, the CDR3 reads TGCGCCAGCAGCTTGAGTGGGAGGGGAGTCAAAAACATTCAGTACTTC. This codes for CASSLSGRGVKNIQYF.

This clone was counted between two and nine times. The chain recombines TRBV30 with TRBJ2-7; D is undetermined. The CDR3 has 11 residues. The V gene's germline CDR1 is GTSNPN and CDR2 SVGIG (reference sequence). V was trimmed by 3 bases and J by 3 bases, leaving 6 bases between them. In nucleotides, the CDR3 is TGTGCCTGGAGCATCCGCTACGAGCAGTACTTC. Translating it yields CAWSIRYEQYF.

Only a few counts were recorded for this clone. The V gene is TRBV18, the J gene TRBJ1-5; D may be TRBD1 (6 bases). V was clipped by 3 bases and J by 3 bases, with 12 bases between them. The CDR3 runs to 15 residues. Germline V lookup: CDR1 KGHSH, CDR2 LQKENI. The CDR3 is CASSPSGGANQPQHF. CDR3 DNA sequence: TGTGCCAGCTCACCCAGTGGGGGGGCCAATCAGCCCCAGCATTTT.

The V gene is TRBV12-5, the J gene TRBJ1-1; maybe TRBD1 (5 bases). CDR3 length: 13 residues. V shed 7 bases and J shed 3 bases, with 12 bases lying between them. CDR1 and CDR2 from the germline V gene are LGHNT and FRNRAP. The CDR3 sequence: CASANGGYTEAFF. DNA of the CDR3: TGTGCTAGTGCTAATGGGGGGTACACTGAAGCTTTCTTT.